Listed below are T cell receptor beta chains from one sample, sequenced in a study of beta chain features in type 1 diabetes. Assay used: immunoSEQ multiplex PCR; TCRdb lists only in-frame clones, some missing. The data contain 38,000 or so clones, roughly 67% of them seen just once; the ten biggest clones take up under 2.5%. The sample was Tregs from blood. Receptors originate from a woman aged 25 to 39 in good health. CDR3s include the opening cysteine and the closing phenylalanine or tryptophan. Fields, in order: D gene, J gene, V gene, clone size, CDR3 DNA, CDR3 protein. A D gene is named only where the DNA matches it firmly. Not all rows give a size; the values are once, few, many and, for expanded clones, a class.

D gene: TRBD1
J gene: TRBJ2-3
V gene: TRBV7-2
clone size: .
CDR3 DNA: TGTGCCAGCAGCTTATACGGGAGGACAGGGGGATTCACAGATACGCAGTATTTT
CDR3 protein: CASSLYGRTGGFTDTQYF

D gene: TRBD1
J gene: TRBJ1-2
V gene: TRBV29-1
clone size: .
CDR3 DNA: TGCAGCGTTACAGGGGACTCAGTCGGCTACACCTTC
CDR3 protein: CSVTGDSVGYTF

D gene: TRBD2
J gene: TRBJ2-6
V gene: TRBV2
clone size: .
CDR3 DNA: TGTGCCATCCCCGGGGGGGGCCCTGGGGCCAACGTCCTGACTTTC
CDR3 protein: CAIPGGGPGANVLTF

D gene: .
J gene: TRBJ2-7
V gene: TRBV7-3
clone size: once
CDR3 DNA: TGTGCCAGCAGCTTAACTGGGCAGGGGACCTACGAACAGTACTTC
CDR3 protein: CASSLTGQGTYEQYF

D gene: TRBD2
J gene: TRBJ2-1
V gene: TRBV5-1
clone size: .
CDR3 DNA: TGCGCCAGCAGCACCCGACCCCGCGGGAGGGACAATGAGCAGTTCTTC
CDR3 protein: CASSTRPRGRDNEQFF

D gene: .
J gene: TRBJ2-7
V gene: TRBV6-1
clone size: .
CDR3 DNA: TGTGCCAGCAGTGAACCGGTATATCCCTACGAGCAGTACTTC
CDR3 protein: CASSEPVYPYEQYF

D gene: .
J gene: TRBJ1-1
V gene: TRBV18
clone size: once
CDR3 DNA: TGTGCCAGCTCTCCTACGCCGGGAACTGAAGCTTTCTTT
CDR3 protein: CASSPTPGTEAFF

D gene: .
J gene: TRBJ2-6
V gene: TRBV30
clone size: .
CDR3 DNA: TGTGCCCACGGTGGGGCAGCCTCTGGGGCCAACGTCCTGACTTTC
CDR3 protein: CAHGGAASGANVLTF

D gene: TRBD1
J gene: TRBJ2-5
V gene: TRBV7-9
clone size: .
CDR3 DNA: TGTGCCAGCAGCTTAGTGAGGGGGCGAGGTGGAGAGACCCAGTACTTC
CDR3 protein: CASSLVRGRGGETQYF

D gene: .
J gene: TRBJ2-3
V gene: TRBV18
clone size: .
CDR3 DNA: TGTGCCAGCTCACCAGTTTGGGAGTCACATCCTGACTATGCACCAGATACGCAGTATTTT
CDR3 protein: CASSPVWESHPDYAPDTQYF

D gene: TRBD2
J gene: TRBJ2-1
V gene: TRBV5-4
clone size: few
CDR3 DNA: TGTGCCAGCAGCATTGGGGGGGCGGGAGGCAATGAGCAGTTCTTC
CDR3 protein: CASSIGGAGGNEQFF

D gene: .
J gene: TRBJ2-1
V gene: TRBV6-5
clone size: few
CDR3 DNA: TGTGCCAGCAGCTACTCGCCCGCGCAGAGGGAGTTCTTC
CDR3 protein: CASSYSPAQREFF

D gene: TRBD1
J gene: TRBJ2-2
V gene: TRBV7-9
clone size: .
CDR3 DNA: TGTGCCAGCAGCCCCTTGACAGGGTTCACCGGGGAGCTGTTTTTT
CDR3 protein: CASSPLTGFTGELFF

D gene: .
J gene: TRBJ2-3
V gene: TRBV29-1
clone size: once
CDR3 DNA: .
CDR3 protein: CSVGEGSERYF

D gene: .
J gene: TRBJ2-2
V gene: TRBV30
clone size: .
CDR3 DNA: TGTGCCTGGAGTGTATTTAGGGGCTGGGCAACCGGGGAGCTGTTTTTT
CDR3 protein: CAWSVFRGWATGELFF

D gene: .
J gene: TRBJ1-3
V gene: TRBV29-1
clone size: .
CDR3 DNA: TGCAGCGTTGAGGAGGGGCCTGGAAACACCATATATTTT
CDR3 protein: CSVEEGPGNTIYF

D gene: TRBD2
J gene: TRBJ2-7
V gene: TRBV7-8
clone size: .
CDR3 DNA: TGTGCCAGCAGCTTAGGGGGACTAGCGGGAGTGGAAGAGCAGTACTTC
CDR3 protein: CASSLGGLAGVEEQYF

D gene: .
J gene: TRBJ2-3
V gene: TRBV6-6
clone size: few
CDR3 DNA: TGTGCCAGCAGTTACATCGGGACAAGCCCATATACGCAGTATTTT
CDR3 protein: CASSYIGTSPYTQYF

D gene: TRBD2
J gene: TRBJ2-7
V gene: TRBV5-1
clone size: .
CDR3 DNA: TGCGCCAGCAGTGTAGGGTTCGTAGCGGGCTCCTACGAGCAGTACTTC
CDR3 protein: CASSVGFVAGSYEQYF

D gene: .
J gene: TRBJ2-7
V gene: TRBV30
clone size: .
CDR3 DNA: TGTGCCTGGAGGACCCCAGGGGTATCTACCTACGAGCAGTACTTC
CDR3 protein: CAWRTPGVSTYEQYF

D gene: TRBD2
J gene: TRBJ2-3
V gene: TRBV7-2
clone size: once
CDR3 DNA: TGTGCCAGCAGCCAGAATAGCGGGAGGGGGGGAGATACGCAGTATTTT
CDR3 protein: CASSQNSGRGGDTQYF

D gene: .
J gene: TRBJ1-2
V gene: TRBV28
clone size: few
CDR3 DNA: TGTGCCAGCAGTTTCAGGGAAGGGGCTGACTATGGCTACACCTTC
CDR3 protein: CASSFREGADYGYTF

D gene: TRBD2
J gene: TRBJ2-3
V gene: TRBV5-6
clone size: .
CDR3 DNA: TGTGCCGGCAGCTTACTCGGACTAGCGGGAGTCATAGATACGCAGTATTTT
CDR3 protein: CAGSLLGLAGVIDTQYF

D gene: TRBD1
J gene: TRBJ2-7
V gene: TRBV7-9
clone size: .
CDR3 DNA: TGTGCCAGCAGCAGACAGGGGCCCAGCTCCTACGAGCAGTACTTC
CDR3 protein: CASSRQGPSSYEQYF

D gene: TRBD2
J gene: TRBJ2-6
V gene: TRBV7-9
clone size: few
CDR3 DNA: TGTGCCAGCAGCTTAGATACCCTAGCGGTCCCTGGGGCCAACGTCCTGACTTTC
CDR3 protein: CASSLDTLAVPGANVLTF

D gene: .
J gene: TRBJ2-5
V gene: TRBV21-1
clone size: .
CDR3 DNA: TGTGCCAGCAGCGGTGGGGAGGATAGGGAGACCCAGTACTTC
CDR3 protein: CASSGGEDRETQYF

D gene: .
J gene: TRBJ2-7
V gene: TRBV29-1
clone size: .
CDR3 DNA: TGCAGCGGGAGGGACAGTCGAACCTACGAGCAGTACTTC
CDR3 protein: CSGRDSRTYEQYF

D gene: .
J gene: TRBJ1-2
V gene: TRBV6-5
clone size: .
CDR3 DNA: TGTGCCGCTACAGGGTCCCAAATGAGATACACCTTC
CDR3 protein: CAATGSQMRYTF

D gene: .
J gene: TRBJ2-1
V gene: TRBV27
clone size: few
CDR3 DNA: TGTGCCAGCAGTCCCTACGGGAGAGGCTACAATGAGCAGTTCTTC
CDR3 protein: CASSPYGRGYNEQFF

D gene: .
J gene: TRBJ2-1
V gene: TRBV9
clone size: .
CDR3 DNA: TGTGCCAGCAGCGTAGAAGCGGAGGTGGGCTATGAGCAGTTCTTC
CDR3 protein: CASSVEAEVGYEQFF

D gene: TRBD1
J gene: TRBJ1-1
V gene: TRBV18
clone size: .
CDR3 DNA: TGTGCCAGCTCGCGACAGGGAGGCCAGACTGAAGCTTTCTTT
CDR3 protein: CASSRQGGQTEAFF

D gene: .
J gene: TRBJ2-7
V gene: TRBV7-9
clone size: .
CDR3 DNA: TGTGCCAGCAGCTTATACACCGTCTACGAGCAGTACTTC
CDR3 protein: CASSLYTVYEQYF

D gene: TRBD2
J gene: TRBJ2-3
V gene: TRBV2
clone size: .
CDR3 DNA: TGTGCCGGCAAACCTAGCGGATCCACAGATACGCAGTATTTT
CDR3 protein: CAGKPSGSTDTQYF

D gene: .
J gene: TRBJ2-7
V gene: TRBV7-3
clone size: .
CDR3 DNA: TGTGCCAGCAGCCCCACGGGTCTTACCTACGAGCAGTACTTC
CDR3 protein: CASSPTGLTYEQYF

D gene: .
J gene: TRBJ1-2
V gene: TRBV6-6
clone size: .
CDR3 DNA: TGTGCCAGCAGTTACGCGGGGTACTCTGGCTACACCTTC
CDR3 protein: CASSYAGYSGYTF

D gene: TRBD1
J gene: TRBJ1-1
V gene: TRBV28
clone size: .
CDR3 DNA: TGTGCCAGCAGTCCCGGACAGGGAGCGAACACTGAAGCTTTCTTT
CDR3 protein: CASSPGQGANTEAFF

D gene: TRBD1
J gene: TRBJ1-2
V gene: TRBV5-1
clone size: .
CDR3 DNA: TGCGCCAGCAGCTTGGTGGGGACAGAAATACGGGGCTACACCTTC
CDR3 protein: CASSLVGTEIRGYTF

D gene: TRBD1
J gene: TRBJ1-2
V gene: TRBV9
clone size: .
CDR3 DNA: TGTGCCAGCAGCGTTTCCGGGACAGGGAACTATGGCTACACCTTC
CDR3 protein: CASSVSGTGNYGYTF

D gene: TRBD2
J gene: TRBJ2-7
V gene: TRBV7-2
clone size: .
CDR3 DNA: TGTGCCAGCAGCTTCGGCGGGGGGTTTAGGGAGCAGTACTTC
CDR3 protein: CASSFGGGFREQYF

D gene: TRBD2
J gene: TRBJ2-1
V gene: TRBV19
clone size: .
CDR3 DNA: TGTGCCAGTAGTCCACTGGGACTAGCGGGAGCGGTGGAGCAGTTCTTC
CDR3 protein: CASSPLGLAGAVEQFF

D gene: .
J gene: TRBJ1-1
V gene: TRBV6-5
clone size: .
CDR3 DNA: TGTGCCAGCAGTTACCGGGGGACTTGGGACACTGAAGCTTTCTTT
CDR3 protein: CASSYRGTWDTEAFF

D gene: .
J gene: TRBJ1-1
V gene: TRBV27
clone size: .
CDR3 DNA: TGTGCCAGCACCTTTACAGGAAGCACTGAAGCTTTCTTT
CDR3 protein: CASTFTGSTEAFF

D gene: TRBD2
J gene: TRBJ2-1
V gene: TRBV7-6
clone size: .
CDR3 DNA: TGTGCCAGCAGCTTATTCGGAGCGGGGGGCAATGAGCAGTTCTTC
CDR3 protein: CASSLFGAGGNEQFF

D gene: .
J gene: TRBJ1-1
V gene: TRBV4-2
clone size: .
CDR3 DNA: TGTGCCAGCAGCCAAGTCGGTCGGAACACTGAAGCTTTCTTT
CDR3 protein: CASSQVGRNTEAFF